This T cell receptor beta chain emerged from a study of cytomegalovirus exposure and HLA in healthy donors. Overall study findings and caveats: Rare sequences made up most TCRs, while some public TCRs were found in many donors. The classifier reportedly diagnosed cytomegalovirus status with high sensitivity and specificity.

A remark on this clone: What it recognizes is unknown.

Researchers ran the PCR with 60 Vbeta and 13 Jbeta primers. Sequencing used immunoSEQ multiplex PCR; TCRdb keeps in-frame clones, though not all of them. This sample has 75,000 to 90,000 clones, with less than 80% found just once. The TCR was taken from a human donor in good health. Sequenced material: PBMCs.

The CDR3 bases are TGTGCCAGCAGTTACTCGACAGGGAGTTCACCCCTCCACTTT. Translation: CASSYSTGSSPLHF. V usage is TRBV6-5 and J usage is TRBJ1-6; TRBD1 matches 7 bases. V dropped 0 bases and J dropped 9; count of bases not matched to a gene: 2. CDR1 is MNHEY, CDR2 SVGAGI, per germline. The CDR3 contains 14 residues.